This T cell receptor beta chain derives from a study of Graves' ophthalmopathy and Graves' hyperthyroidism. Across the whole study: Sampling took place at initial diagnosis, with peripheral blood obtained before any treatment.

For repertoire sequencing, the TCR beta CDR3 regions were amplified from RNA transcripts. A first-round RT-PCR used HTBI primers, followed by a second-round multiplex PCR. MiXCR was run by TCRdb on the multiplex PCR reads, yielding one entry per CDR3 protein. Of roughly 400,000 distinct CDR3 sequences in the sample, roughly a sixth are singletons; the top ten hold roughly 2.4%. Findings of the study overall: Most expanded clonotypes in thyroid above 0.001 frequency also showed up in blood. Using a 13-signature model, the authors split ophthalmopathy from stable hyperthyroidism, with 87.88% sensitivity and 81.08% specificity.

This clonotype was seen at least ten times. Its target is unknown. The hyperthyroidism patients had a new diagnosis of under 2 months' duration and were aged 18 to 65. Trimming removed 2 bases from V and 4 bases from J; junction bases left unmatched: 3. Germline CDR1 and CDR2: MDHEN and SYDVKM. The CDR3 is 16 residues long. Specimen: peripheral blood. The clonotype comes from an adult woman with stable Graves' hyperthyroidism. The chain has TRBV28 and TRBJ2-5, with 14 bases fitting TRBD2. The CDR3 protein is CASSLGTSGSRETQYF. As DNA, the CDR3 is TGTGCCAGCAGTTTAGGGACTAGCGGGAGTAGAGAGACCCAGTACTTC.